The clone carrying this T cell receptor (beta chain) was observed at least ten times. As yet, its antigen is unknown. The read terminates 3 residues before the CDR3 end, so the remaining end is supplied by the germline J gene. This sample stems from a study of T cell clonality in common variable immunodeficiency. Per the germline V gene, CDR1 is SGHNT and CDR2 is YENEEA. This CDR3 is built from 13 residues. The ends were cut back, 4 bases at V and 4 bases at J, with 8 bases in the middle. General observations from the study: Fewer deletions and N-nucleotide insertions were reportedly seen in common variable immunodeficiency TCR beta sequences.

Generated by immunoSEQ multiplex PCR, the TCRdb table keeps only in-frame clones and is missing some. The sample contains several thousand clones, none occurring once; roughly 4% lies in the top ten. V and J are TRBV11-3 and TRBJ2-1, with D maybe TRBD1 (5 bases). Sequencing input: peripheral blood mononuclear cells. The receptor's source is a human donor with common variable immunodeficiency. This CDR3 is CASSSDTYNEQFF. The CDR3 DNA, read in part, is TGTGCCAGCAGCTCGGACACTTACAATGAG.